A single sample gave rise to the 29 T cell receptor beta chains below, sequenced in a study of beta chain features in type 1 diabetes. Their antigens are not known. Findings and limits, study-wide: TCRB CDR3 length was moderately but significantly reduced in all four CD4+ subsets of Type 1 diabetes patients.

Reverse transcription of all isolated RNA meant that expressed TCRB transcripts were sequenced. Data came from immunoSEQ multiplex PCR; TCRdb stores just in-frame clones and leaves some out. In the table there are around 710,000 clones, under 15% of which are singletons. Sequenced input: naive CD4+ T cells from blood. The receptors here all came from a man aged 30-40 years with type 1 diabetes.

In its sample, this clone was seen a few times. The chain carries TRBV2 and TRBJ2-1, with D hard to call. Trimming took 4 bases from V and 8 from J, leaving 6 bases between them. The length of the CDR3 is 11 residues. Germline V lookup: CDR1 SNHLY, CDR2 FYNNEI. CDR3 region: CASSAYDEQFF. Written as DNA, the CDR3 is TGTGCCAGCAGTGCCTATGATGAGCAGTTCTTC. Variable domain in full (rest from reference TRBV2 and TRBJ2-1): EPEVTQTPSHQVTQMGQEVILRCVPISNHLYFYWYRQILGQKVEFLVSFYNNEISEKSEIFDDQFSVERPDGSNFTLKIRSTKLEDSAMYFCASSAYDEQFFGPGTRLTVL.

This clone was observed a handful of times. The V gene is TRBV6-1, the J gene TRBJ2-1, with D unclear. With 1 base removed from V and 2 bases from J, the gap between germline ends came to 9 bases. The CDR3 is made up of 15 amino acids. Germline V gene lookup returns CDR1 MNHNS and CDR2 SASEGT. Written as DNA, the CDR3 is TGTGCCAGCAGTGAAGATAGTCGCCCCTACAATGAGCAGTTCTTC. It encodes CASSEDSRPYNEQFF.

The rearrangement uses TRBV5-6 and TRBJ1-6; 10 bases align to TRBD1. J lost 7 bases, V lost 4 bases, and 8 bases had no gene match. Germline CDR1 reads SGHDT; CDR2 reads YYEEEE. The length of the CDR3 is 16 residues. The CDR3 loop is CASSGPGQGWNSPLHF. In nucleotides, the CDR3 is TGTGCCAGCAGCGGACCGGGACAGGGGTGGAATTCACCCCTCCACTTT. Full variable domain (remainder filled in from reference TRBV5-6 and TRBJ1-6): DAGVTQSPTHLIKTRGQQVTLRCSPKSGHDTVSWYQQALGQGPQFIFQYYEEEERQRGNFPDRFSGHQFPNYSSELNVNALLLGDSALYLCASSGPGQGWNSPLHFGNGTRLTVT.

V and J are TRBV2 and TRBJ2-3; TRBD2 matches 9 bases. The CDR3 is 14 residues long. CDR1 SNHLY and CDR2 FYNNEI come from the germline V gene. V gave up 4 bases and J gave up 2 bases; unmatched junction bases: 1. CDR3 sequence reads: CASSVAGATDTQYF. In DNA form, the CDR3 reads TGTGCCAGCAGTGTAGCGGGGGCCACAGATACGCAGTATTTT.

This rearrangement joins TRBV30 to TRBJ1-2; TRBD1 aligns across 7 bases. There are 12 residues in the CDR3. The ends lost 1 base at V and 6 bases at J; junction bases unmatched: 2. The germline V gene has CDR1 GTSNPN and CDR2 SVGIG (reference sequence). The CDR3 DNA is TGTGCCTGGAGTGCCGGACAGGATGGCTACACCTTC. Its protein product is CAWSAGQDGYTF.

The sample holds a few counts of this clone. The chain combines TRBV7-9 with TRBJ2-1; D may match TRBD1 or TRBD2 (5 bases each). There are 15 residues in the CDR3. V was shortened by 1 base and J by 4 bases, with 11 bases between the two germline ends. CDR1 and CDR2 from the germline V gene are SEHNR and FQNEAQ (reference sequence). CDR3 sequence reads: CASSLDSGPYNEQFF. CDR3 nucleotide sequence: TGTGCCAGCAGCTTAGACTCGGGGCCGTACAATGAGCAGTTCTTC.

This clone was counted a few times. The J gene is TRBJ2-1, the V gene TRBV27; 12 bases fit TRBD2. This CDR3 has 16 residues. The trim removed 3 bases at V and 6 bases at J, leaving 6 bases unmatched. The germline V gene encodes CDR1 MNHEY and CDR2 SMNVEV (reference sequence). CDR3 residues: CASSFFSSGGANEQFF. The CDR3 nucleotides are TGTGCCAGCAGTTTCTTCTCTAGCGGGGGGGCCAATGAGCAGTTCTTC.

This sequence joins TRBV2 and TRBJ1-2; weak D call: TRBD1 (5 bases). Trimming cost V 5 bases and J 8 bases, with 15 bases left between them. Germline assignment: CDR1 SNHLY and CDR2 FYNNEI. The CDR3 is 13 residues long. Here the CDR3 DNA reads TGTGCCAGCAGTTCCCAGGGCTCTGCCGGCTACACCTTC. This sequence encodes CASSSQGSAGYTF. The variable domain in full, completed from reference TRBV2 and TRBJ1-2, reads EPEVTQTPSHQVTQMGQEVILRCVPISNHLYFYWYRQILGQKVEFLVSFYNNEISEKSEIFDDQFSVERPDGSNFTLKIRSTKLEDSAMYFCASSSQGSAGYTFGSGTRLTVV.

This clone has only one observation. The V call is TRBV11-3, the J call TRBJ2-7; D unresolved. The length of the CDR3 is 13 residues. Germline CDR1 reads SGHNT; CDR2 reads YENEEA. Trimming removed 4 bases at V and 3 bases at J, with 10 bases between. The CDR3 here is CASSSGPHYEQYF. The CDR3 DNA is TGTGCCAGCAGCTCAGGACCGCACTACGAGCAGTACTTC.

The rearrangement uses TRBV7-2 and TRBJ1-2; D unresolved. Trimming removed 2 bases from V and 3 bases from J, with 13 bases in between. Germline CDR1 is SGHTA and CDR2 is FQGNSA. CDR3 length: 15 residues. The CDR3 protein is CASSLSIGADYGYTF. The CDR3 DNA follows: TGTGCCAGCAGCTTAAGCATCGGTGCCGACTATGGCTACACCTTC.

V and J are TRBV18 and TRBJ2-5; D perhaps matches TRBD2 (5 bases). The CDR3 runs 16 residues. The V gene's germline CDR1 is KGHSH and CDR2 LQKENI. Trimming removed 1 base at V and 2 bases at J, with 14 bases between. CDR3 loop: CASSPLELVLQETQYF. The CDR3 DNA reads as TGTGCCAGCTCACCACTGGAACTAGTCTTGCAAGAGACCCAGTACTTC.

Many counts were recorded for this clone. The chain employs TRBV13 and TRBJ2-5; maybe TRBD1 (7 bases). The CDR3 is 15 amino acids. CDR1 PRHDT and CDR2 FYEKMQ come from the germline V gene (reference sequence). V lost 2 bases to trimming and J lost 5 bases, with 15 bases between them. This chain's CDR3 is CASSLSGGGAETQYF. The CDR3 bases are TGTGCCAGCAGCTTAAGTGGAGGGGGCGCGGAGACCCAGTACTTC.

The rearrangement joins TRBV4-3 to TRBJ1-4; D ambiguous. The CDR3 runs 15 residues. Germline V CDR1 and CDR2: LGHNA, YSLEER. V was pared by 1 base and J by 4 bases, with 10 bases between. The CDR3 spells CASSQGAQLNEKLFF. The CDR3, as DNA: TGCGCCAGCAGCCAAGGCGCACAGCTTAATGAAAAACTGTTTTTT.

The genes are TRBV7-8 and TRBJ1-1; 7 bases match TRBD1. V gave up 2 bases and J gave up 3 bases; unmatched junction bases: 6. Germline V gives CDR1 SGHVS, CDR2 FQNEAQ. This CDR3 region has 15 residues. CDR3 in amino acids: CASSLIRQGDTEAFF. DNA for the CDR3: TGTGCCAGCAGCTTAATAAGACAGGGAGACACTGAAGCTTTCTTT.

The CDR3 spells CASSLMSGGPSTDTQYF. For the CDR3, the DNA is TGCGCCAGCAGCTTGATGAGCGGGGGGCCGTCCACAGATACGCAGTATTTT. The chain employs TRBV5-1 and TRBJ2-3; 9 nucleotides align to TRBD2. The CDR3 loop spans 17 amino acids. V lost 1 base to trimming and J lost 2 bases; unmatched junction nucleotides: 8. CDR1 and CDR2 (germline): SGHRS, YFSETQ.

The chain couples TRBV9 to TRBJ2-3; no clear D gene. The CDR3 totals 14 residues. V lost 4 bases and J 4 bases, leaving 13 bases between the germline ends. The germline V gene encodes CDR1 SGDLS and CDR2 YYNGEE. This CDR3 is CASSISPGADTQYF. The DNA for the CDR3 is TGTGCCAGCAGCATTAGCCCCGGCGCAGATACGCAGTATTTT.

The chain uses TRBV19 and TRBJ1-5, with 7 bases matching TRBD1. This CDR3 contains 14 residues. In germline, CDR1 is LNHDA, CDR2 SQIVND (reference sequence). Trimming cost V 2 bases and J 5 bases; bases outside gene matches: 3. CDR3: CASSIPTGDQPQHF. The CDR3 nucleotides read TGTGCCAGTAGTATACCCACAGGGGATCAGCCCCAGCATTTT.

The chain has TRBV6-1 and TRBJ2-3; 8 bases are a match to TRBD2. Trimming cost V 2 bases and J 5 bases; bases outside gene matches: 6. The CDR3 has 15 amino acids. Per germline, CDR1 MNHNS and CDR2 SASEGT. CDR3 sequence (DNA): TGTGCCAGCAGTGAATTCGGGGGGGCCGGAGATACGCAGTATTTT. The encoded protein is CASSEFGGAGDTQYF.

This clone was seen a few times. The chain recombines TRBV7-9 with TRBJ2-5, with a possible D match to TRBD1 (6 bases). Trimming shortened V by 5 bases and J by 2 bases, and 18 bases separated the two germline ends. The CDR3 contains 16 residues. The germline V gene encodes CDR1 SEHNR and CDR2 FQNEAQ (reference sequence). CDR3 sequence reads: CASSPIPTRGQETQYF. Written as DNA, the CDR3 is TGTGCCAGCAGCCCGATTCCCACCAGGGGACAAGAGACCCAGTACTTC.

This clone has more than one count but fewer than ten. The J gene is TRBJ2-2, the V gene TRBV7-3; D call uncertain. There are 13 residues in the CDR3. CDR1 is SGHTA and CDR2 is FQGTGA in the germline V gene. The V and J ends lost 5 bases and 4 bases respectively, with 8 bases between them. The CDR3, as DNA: TGTGCCAGCAGCCCTCCGGGCACCGGGGAGCTGTTTTTT. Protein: CASSPPGTGELFF.

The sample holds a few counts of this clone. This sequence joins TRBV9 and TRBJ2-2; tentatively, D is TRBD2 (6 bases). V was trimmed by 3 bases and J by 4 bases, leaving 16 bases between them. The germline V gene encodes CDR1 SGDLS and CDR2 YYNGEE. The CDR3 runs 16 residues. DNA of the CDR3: TGTGCCAGCAGCGGTAGCGGCGTGGGTGGCACCGGGGAGCTGTTTTTT. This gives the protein CASSGSGVGGTGELFF.

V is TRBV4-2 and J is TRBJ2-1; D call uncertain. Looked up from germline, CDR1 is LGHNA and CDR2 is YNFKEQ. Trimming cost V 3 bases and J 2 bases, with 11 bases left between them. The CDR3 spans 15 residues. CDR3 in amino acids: CASSHGGEAYNEQFF. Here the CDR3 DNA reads TGTGCCAGCAGCCACGGTGGTGAGGCCTACAATGAGCAGTTCTTC.

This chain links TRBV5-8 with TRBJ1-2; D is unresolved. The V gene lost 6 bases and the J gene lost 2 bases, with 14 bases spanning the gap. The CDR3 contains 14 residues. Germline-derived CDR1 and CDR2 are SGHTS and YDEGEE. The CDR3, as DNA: TGTGCCAGCAACCTTCGGGGTGCGAACTATGGCTACACCTTC. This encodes CASNLRGANYGYTF.

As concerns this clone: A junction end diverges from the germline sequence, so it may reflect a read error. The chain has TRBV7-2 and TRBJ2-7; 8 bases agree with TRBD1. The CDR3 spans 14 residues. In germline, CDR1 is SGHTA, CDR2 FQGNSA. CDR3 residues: CVSSYGQGPYEQYF. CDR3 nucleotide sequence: TGTGTCAGCAGCTACGGACAGGGCCCCTACGAGCAGTACTTC. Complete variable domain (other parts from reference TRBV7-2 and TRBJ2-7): GAGVSQSPSNKVTEKGKDVELRCDPISGHTALYWYRQSLGQGLEFLIYFQGNSAPDKSGLPSDRFSAERTGGSVSTLTIQRTQQEDSAVYLCVSSYGQGPYEQYFGPGTRLTVT.

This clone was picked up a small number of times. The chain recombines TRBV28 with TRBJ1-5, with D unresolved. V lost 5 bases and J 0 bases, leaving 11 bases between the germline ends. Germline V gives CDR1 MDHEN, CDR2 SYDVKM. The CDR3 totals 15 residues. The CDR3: CASSPGFYSNQPQHF. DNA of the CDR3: TGTGCCAGCAGTCCCGGGTTTTATAGCAATCAGCCCCAGCATTTT.

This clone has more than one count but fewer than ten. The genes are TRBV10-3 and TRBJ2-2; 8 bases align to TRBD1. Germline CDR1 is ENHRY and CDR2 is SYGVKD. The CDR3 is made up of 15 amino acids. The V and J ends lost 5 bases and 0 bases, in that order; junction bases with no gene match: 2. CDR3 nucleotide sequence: TGTGCCATCAGTTCGGGACAGGCGAACACCGGGGAGCTGTTTTTT. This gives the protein CAISSGQANTGELFF.

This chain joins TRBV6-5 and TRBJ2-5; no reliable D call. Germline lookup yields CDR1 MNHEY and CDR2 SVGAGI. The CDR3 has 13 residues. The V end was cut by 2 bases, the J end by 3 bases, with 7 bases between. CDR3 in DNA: TGTGCCAGCAGTTACAACCAGGAAGAGACCCAGTACTTC. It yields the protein CASSYNQEETQYF.

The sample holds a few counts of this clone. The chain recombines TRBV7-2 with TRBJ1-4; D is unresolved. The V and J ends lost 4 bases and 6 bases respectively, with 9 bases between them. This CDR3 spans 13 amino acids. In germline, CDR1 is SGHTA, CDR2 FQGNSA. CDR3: CASSSGLYEKLFF. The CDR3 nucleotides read TGTGCCAGCAGCTCAGGACTCTATGAAAAACTGTTTTTT.

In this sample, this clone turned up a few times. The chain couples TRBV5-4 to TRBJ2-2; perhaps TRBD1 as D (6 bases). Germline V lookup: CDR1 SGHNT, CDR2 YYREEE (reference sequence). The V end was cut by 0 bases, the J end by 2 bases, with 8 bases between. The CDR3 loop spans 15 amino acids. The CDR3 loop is CASSLAGDNTGELFF. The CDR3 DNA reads TGTGCCAGCAGCTTGGCAGGGGATAACACCGGGGAGCTGTTTTTT.